Detailed here is one TCR beta chain. There is no known antigen for this receptor. No much larger clone is present one base from it, and per-base qualities are unavailable. The sample belongs to a study of T cells in tuberculosis (dated by TCRdb to 2017 to 2018). About the full investigation: The study combined CD1B tetramers and high-throughput TCR immunosequencing to characterize T cells specific for the mycobacterial lipid antigen glucose monomycolate (GMM). IGRA-negative adolescents, IGRA-positive adolescents with latent tuberculosis and adults with active tuberculosis, nine to ten per group, were compared in a South African clinical cohort. Active tuberculosis patient PBMC were archived before or within 7 days of starting standard anti-tuberculosis treatment.

TCR libraries were generated with the immunoSEQ multiplex PCR assay, using TCR-beta and/or TCR-alpha/delta assays for each sample. The amplified TCR libraries were sequenced on the Illumina high-throughput platform. The paper's processing steps were these. Clustering and dimensionality reduction were performed using pairwise TCRdist distances among GMM-specific receptors from ex vivo sorted or in vitro expanded T cells. Each clinical repertoire was scored by mean NN-distance, the average TCRdist to the nearest 10% of tetramer-positive reference sequences. GEM TCR motif frequency was calculated as the fraction of unique TCRs that matched known GEM sequences by V/J usage and CDR3 length. Active tuberculosis was classified by linear discriminant analysis with leave-one-out cross-validation, implemented in scikit-learn. TCRdb took over this immuneACCESS table, retaining in-frame rearrangements with V and J assigned. Such tables are incomplete; in checked studies, under half of the missing clones stem from an unresolved V gene, and the remainder is unexplained. That table gives V, J and clone size, and the DNA gave D and trimming. Counted in this sample were tens of thousands of clones; 92% of them appeared once. The ten largest clonotypes hold 6.8% of the sample.

Explained via the paper, the time point label denotes: new active TB diagnosis, blood taken before or within 7 days of starting treatment. Active tuberculosis patients were HIV-seronegative South African adults aged 18 years or older with a new diagnosis. Confirmation of active tuberculosis was based on positive sputum smear microscopy and/or a positive M. tuberculosis culture. Immunosequencing of unsorted cryopreserved PBMC covered, on average, about 100,000 T cells per clinical donor. The CDR3 starts with the cysteine, ends with the phenylalanine, and has 15 residues. The only DNA kept is the CDR3, 45 bases in frame from the first base. The germline V gene (reference sequence) supplies CDR1 MNHNY and CDR2 SVGAGI. Here V drops 7 bases and J drops 6 bases, and the junction holds 7 bases not matched to any gene. Study-wide findings and limitations: Active tuberculosis TCR-alpha repertoires showed smaller mean NN-distances to GMM-specific TCRs than IGRA-negative controls, suggesting clonal expansion of these TCRs. Clinical samples were selected based on the availability of cryopreserved specimens, with adults included as active tuberculosis cases and adolescents included as controls. Using GEM motif frequencies, a classifier achieved about 70% accuracy, whereas a classifier built on the diverse GMM-specific repertoire got to more than 85% accuracy (AUROC about 0.9). The smaller NN-distances were partly driven by shorter CDR3-alpha lengths in active tuberculosis patients, and the difference for TCR-beta did not reach statistical significance.

This specimen was PBMCs, taken at tuberculosis diagnosis. The chain was built from TRBV6-6 and TRBJ2-3; TRBD2 matches 13 bases in the middle. This TCR derives from an adult with tuberculosis. The CDR3 protein is CASTGLAGAPDTQYF. The bases are TGTGCCAGCACCGGACTAGCGGGGGCCCCCGATACGCAGTATTTT.